This T cell receptor beta chain was captured in a study of T cell responses to AZD1222 COVID-19 vaccine. Sequenced by immunoSEQ multiplex PCR; TCRdb stores in-frame clones only, minus some. Here the sample spans 100,000 to 150,000 clones, roughly 92% being singletons. Second doses at about 4 or about 12 weeks were pooled. The germline CDR1 and CDR2 sequences are SNHLY and FYNNEI. CDR3 length: 16 amino acids. Trimming left V 3 bases short and J 0 bases short, with 13 bases between. This clonotype was sampled from an adult who received the AZD1222 COVID-19 vaccine. The rearrangement links TRBV2 to TRBJ2-3, with D uncertain. Specimen: peripheral blood, collected 28 days after the second AZD1222 dose. CDR3 nucleotides: TGTGCCAGCAGTGACCCCCCTAAGGCTAGCACAGATACGCAGTATTTT. It translates to CASSDPPKASTDTQYF.